The 26 T cell receptor beta chains presented below share a single source sample, sequenced in a study of PD-1 blockade in classical Hodgkin lymphoma. Time point of the sample: newly diagnosed, previously untreated cHL patient sample. The method was immunoSEQ multiplex PCR; TCRdb's version includes in-frame clones alone and lacks a portion of them. The data show 30,000 to 35,000 clones, 90% to 95% seen once. The material sequenced was peripheral blood mononuclear cells (PBMCs). All receptors derive from a human donor with classical Hodgkin lymphoma.

The chain employs TRBV4-1 and TRBJ2-1; D gene unclear. The V and J ends lost 0 bases and 4 bases respectively, with 19 bases between them. The CDR3 spans 18 residues. Germline V gives CDR1 MGHRA, CDR2 YSYEKL. This chain's CDR3 is CASSQDSPNGYGYNEQFF. The DNA for the CDR3 is TGCGCCAGCAGCCAAGATTCGCCCAACGGCTACGGGTACAATGAGCAGTTCTTC.

V usage is TRBV7-2 and J usage is TRBJ2-3, with unresolved D. Per germline, CDR1 SGHTA and CDR2 FQGNSA. CDR3 size: 13 residues. V lost 5 bases, J lost 4 bases, and 10 bases lay in between. This CDR3 reads CASSLVASDTQYF. CDR3 bases: TGTGCCAGCAGCCTAGTCGCCTCAGATACGCAGTATTTT. Full variable domain (remainder filled in from reference TRBV7-2 and TRBJ2-3): GAGVSQSPSNKVTEKGKDVELRCDPISGHTALYWYRQSLGQGLEFLIYFQGNSAPDKSGLPSDRFSAERTGGSVSTLTIQRTQQEDSAVYLCASSLVASDTQYFGPGTRLTVL.

The genes are TRBV27 and TRBJ2-1; 12 bases map to TRBD2. Per the germline V gene, CDR1 is MNHEY and CDR2 is SMNVEV (reference sequence). CDR3 length equals 18 residues. V trimming: 4 bases; J trimming: 0 bases; junction bases outside the gene matches: 7. CDR3 in DNA: TGTGCCAGCAGTTACCGGACTAGCGGGGCCAGCTCCTACAATGAGCAGTTCTTC. The encoded protein is CASSYRTSGASSYNEQFF.

The chain employs TRBV7-2 and TRBJ1-4; D possibly corresponds to TRBD1 (6 bases). Germline V gives CDR1 SGHTA, CDR2 FQGNSA. The CDR3 totals 17 residues. V gave up 2 bases and J gave up 4 bases, with 17 bases separating them. The chain's CDR3 is CASSLSIYREVNEKLFF. The CDR3 coding sequence is TGTGCCAGCAGCTTATCCATTTACAGGGAGGTTAATGAAAAACTGTTTTTT.

The chain carries TRBV20-1 and TRBJ2-3, with D hard to call. Germline V gene data show CDR1 as DFQATT and CDR2 as SNEGSKA (reference sequence). This CDR3 contains 11 residues. Trimming shortened V by 4 bases and J by 4 bases, and 6 bases separated the two germline ends. Here the CDR3 DNA reads TGCAGTGCTATGATTCCAGATACGCAGTATTTT. This gives the protein CSAMIPDTQYF.

This chain links TRBV11-2 with TRBJ2-1, with 10 bases identical to TRBD2. CDR1 is SGHAT and CDR2 is FQNNGV in the germline V gene. Trimming removed 5 bases from V and 7 bases from J; junction bases left unmatched: 8. The CDR3 has 15 amino acids. The CDR3 DNA reads TGTGCCAGCAGCAAAGGAGCGGGAGGGTGGAATGAGCAGTTCTTC. Translating it yields CASSKGAGGWNEQFF.

The rearrangement uses TRBV5-4 and TRBJ2-1, with TRBD1 matching 9 bases. This CDR3 has 15 amino acids. V lost 2 bases and J lost 2; bases outside the gene matches: 2. The germline V gene has CDR1 SGHNT and CDR2 YYREEE (reference sequence). CDR3 DNA: TGTGCCAGCAGCTTCGACAGGGGGACCTACAATGAGCAGTTCTTC. As protein: CASSFDRGTYNEQFF.

The chain has TRBV19 and TRBJ1-2; D call uncertain. Germline CDR1 and CDR2: LNHDA and SQIVND (reference sequence). Trimming pared 7 bases from V and 4 bases from J, leaving 13 bases between. The CDR3 loop spans 13 amino acids. CDR3 sequence: CASTIDGLYGYTF. CDR3 nucleotides: TGTGCCAGTACTATCGACGGACTCTATGGCTACACCTTC. The full variable domain, with the rest looked up from reference TRBV19 and TRBJ1-2, is DGGITQSPKYLFRKEGQNVTLSCEQNLNHDAMYWYRQDPGQGLRLIYYSQIVNDFQKGDIAEGYSVSREKKESFPLTVTSAQKNPTAFYLCASTIDGLYGYTFGSGTRLTVV.

This rearrangement joins TRBV20-1 to TRBJ1-4; D unresolved. V was clipped by 4 bases and J by 8 bases, with 8 bases between them. CDR1 and CDR2 (germline): DFQATT, SNEGSKA (reference sequence). This CDR3 is built from 11 residues. CDR3 nucleotides: TGCAGTGCTACCGTCAGCGAAAAACTGTTTTTT. Translated, it gives CSATVSEKLFF.

This chain joins TRBV2 and TRBJ1-1; 11 nucleotides align to TRBD1. This CDR3 has 16 residues. V trimming: 4 bases; J trimming: 5 bases; junction bases outside the gene matches: 9. The germline V gene encodes CDR1 SNHLY and CDR2 FYNNEI. For the CDR3, the DNA is TGTGCCAGCAGTGGGGGACAGGGGGTTCAGGTTACTGAAGCTTTCTTT. It specifies CASSGGQGVQVTEAFF.

The chain is built from TRBV5-8 and TRBJ2-5; TRBD1 aligns across 8 bases. Germline values: CDR1 SGHTS, CDR2 YDEGEE. After removal of 4 bases from V and 5 bases from J, the junction contained 10 bases not matched to a gene. The CDR3 has 15 residues. For the CDR3, the DNA is TGTGCCAGCAGCGACGGACAGGGAACGGGCGAGACCCAGTACTTC. Translation gives CASSDGQGTGETQYF.

The chain carries TRBV5-6 and TRBJ2-3, with D possibly being TRBD2 (5 bases). V shed 2 bases and J shed 6 bases, with 13 bases lying between them. The CDR3 sequence is 14 residues long. CDR1 and CDR2 from the germline V gene are SGHDT and YYEEEE. The CDR3, as DNA: TGTGCCAGCAGCTTTGTCCGGGGTAGGGATACGCAGTATTTT. Its protein product is CASSFVRGRDTQYF. Based on the CDR3 plus reference TRBV5-6 and TRBJ2-3, the full variable domain is DAGVTQSPTHLIKTRGQQVTLRCSPKSGHDTVSWYQQALGQGPQFIFQYYEEEERQRGNFPDRFSGHQFPNYSSELNVNALLLGDSALYLCASSFVRGRDTQYFGPGTRLTVL.

V is TRBV14 and J is TRBJ1-2, with D perhaps TRBD1 (5 bases). The V gene's germline CDR1 is SGHDN and CDR2 FVKESK. The CDR3 loop spans 15 amino acids. V was trimmed by 2 bases and J by 2 bases, leaving 12 bases between them. The CDR3 DNA is TGTGCCAGCAGCCAATGGAGGGGCTGGAACTATGGCTACACCTTC. This translates into CASSQWRGWNYGYTF.

V is TRBV2 and J is TRBJ1-1; D not certain. The CDR3 sequence is 12 residues long. Trimming removed 3 bases from V and 5 bases from J, with 7 bases in between. CDR1 is SNHLY, CDR2 FYNNEI, per germline. The CDR3 DNA reads as TGTGCCAGCAGTGACAGTGGAACTGAAGCTTTCTTT. Its protein is CASSDSGTEAFF.

The rearrangement joins TRBV19 to TRBJ2-3, with D possibly matching TRBD2 (6 bases). The V gene's germline CDR1 is LNHDA and CDR2 SQIVND (reference sequence). This CDR3 comprises 14 residues. V dropped 5 bases and J dropped 0 bases, with 9 bases sitting between them. DNA of the CDR3: TGTGCCAGTAGTGGACTAACTAGCACAGATACGCAGTATTTT. Translation gives CASSGLTSTDTQYF.

The rearrangement links TRBV19 to TRBJ2-7, with D possibly TRBD1 on 6 matching bases. The germline V gene encodes CDR1 LNHDA and CDR2 SQIVND (reference sequence). The CDR3 covers 14 residues. V lost 3 bases and J 3 bases, leaving 12 bases between the germline ends. CDR3 region: CASSIGRGVYEQYF. The CDR3 nucleotides are TGTGCCAGTAGTATCGGCAGGGGAGTCTACGAGCAGTACTTC.

V is TRBV30 and J is TRBJ2-3, with 12 bases lining up with TRBD2. The length of the CDR3 is 16 residues. CDR1 is GTSNPN and CDR2 is SVGIG in the germline V gene (reference sequence). V trimming: 0 bases; J trimming: 2 bases; junction bases outside the gene matches: 3. CDR3 amino acids: CAWSVLAGGITDTQYF. DNA of the CDR3: TGTGCCTGGAGTGTACTAGCGGGGGGAATCACAGATACGCAGTATTTT.

This clone has only one observation. This sequence joins TRBV6-1 and TRBJ2-7, with a possible D match to TRBD1 (5 bases). CDR3 length equals 12 residues. The germline gives CDR1 MNHNS, CDR2 SASEGT. The V gene lost 8 bases and the J gene lost 5 bases, with 13 bases spanning the gap. CDR3 bases: TGTGCCAGCGACAGTTCCCCCCACGAGCAGTACTTC. Encoded protein: CASDSSPHEQYF.

The chain has TRBV18 and TRBJ1-2; the D is unclear. The V end was cut by 4 bases, the J end by 5 bases, with 8 bases between. This CDR3 has 12 residues. The germline gives CDR1 KGHSH, CDR2 LQKENI. The CDR3 bases are TGTGCCAGCTCACTTTCGACATATGGCTACACCTTC. It translates to CASSLSTYGYTF.

V usage is TRBV19 and J usage is TRBJ2-7; D possibly corresponds to TRBD1 (6 bases). Germline V gene data show CDR1 as LNHDA and CDR2 as SQIVND (reference sequence). The CDR3 length is 13 residues. The V end was cut by 4 bases, the J end by 3 bases, with 10 bases between. Written as DNA, the CDR3 is TGTGCCAGTAGTAAGGGACAACTCTACGAGCAGTACTTC. Its translation is CASSKGQLYEQYF. The full variable domain, rest sourced from reference TRBV19 and TRBJ2-7, is DGGITQSPKYLFRKEGQNVTLSCEQNLNHDAMYWYRQDPGQGLRLIYYSQIVNDFQKGDIAEGYSVSREKKESFPLTVTSAQKNPTAFYLCASSKGQLYEQYFGPGTRLTVT.

V gene TRBV7-8 combines with J gene TRBJ1-1; D ambiguous. CDR1 and CDR2 (germline): SGHVS, FQNEAQ. V was shortened by 5 bases and J by 6 bases, with 16 bases between the two germline ends. The CDR3 extends over 14 amino acids. The CDR3: CASSLLGGLAEAFF. Here the CDR3 DNA reads TGTGCCAGCAGCCTTCTGGGAGGGTTGGCTGAAGCTTTCTTT.

The chain couples TRBV28 to TRBJ1-2; D perhaps matches TRBD1 (6 bases). CDR1 is MDHEN and CDR2 is SYDVKM in the germline V gene. V lost 3 bases, J lost 6 bases, and 14 bases lay in between. The CDR3 has 14 amino acids. The CDR3 DNA reads as TGTGCCAGCAGTTTGAGGAACAGGGAACATGGCTACACCTTC. Translating gives CASSLRNREHGYTF.

The rearrangement uses TRBV6-5 and TRBJ2-7, with a tentative D call TRBD2 (6 bases). The CDR3 totals 16 residues. V was clipped by 1 base and J by 2 bases, with 15 bases between them. In germline, CDR1 is MNHEY, CDR2 SVGAGI. The CDR3 sequence is CASSYFFGSAAYEQYF. In nucleotides, the CDR3 is TGTGCCAGCAGTTACTTCTTCGGGAGCGCGGCCTACGAGCAGTACTTC.

V usage is TRBV6-1 and J usage is TRBJ2-7; 10 bases fit TRBD1. The CDR3 contains 13 residues. Germline V CDR1 and CDR2: MNHNS, SASEGT. Trimming at V came to 6 bases and at J to 3 bases, leaving 2 bases not matched to a gene. The CDR3 spells CASSGTGDYEQYF. The CDR3 DNA is TGTGCCAGCAGCGGGACAGGGGACTACGAGCAGTACTTC.

The J gene is TRBJ2-7, the V gene TRBV6-6, with a possible D match to TRBD2 (5 bases). The CDR3 sequence is 12 residues long. Germline values: CDR1 MNHNY, CDR2 SVGAGI (reference sequence). Trimming stripped 2 bases from V and 4 bases from J, with 6 bases between. As DNA, the CDR3 is TGTGCCAGCAGTTACCGGGGTTACGAGCAGTACTTC. Translating gives CASSYRGYEQYF.

The chain joins TRBV18 to TRBJ1-4; D is unresolved. Trimming took 8 bases from V and 5 from J, leaving 15 bases between them. The germline V gene encodes CDR1 KGHSH and CDR2 LQKENI. The CDR3 sequence is 14 residues long. CDR3 residues: CASPTPWENEKLFF. The CDR3 DNA is TGTGCCAGCCCTACTCCCTGGGAAAATGAAAAACTGTTTTTT. Combining the CDR3 with reference TRBV18 and TRBJ1-4 gives the whole variable domain NAGVMQNPRHLVRRRGQEARLRCSPMKGHSHVYWYRQLPEEGLKFMVYLQKENIIDESGMPKERFSAEFPKEGPSILRIQQVVRGDSAAYFCASPTPWENEKLFFGSGTQLSVL.